This T cell receptor beta chain was identified in a study of blood T cell repertoires in COVID-19 (dated by TCRdb to the early 2020s). Notes on the research overall: The collaborator samples originated in the United States, Italy and Spain and spanned the acute and convalescent phases of COVID-19. The material from the prospective study consisted of cDNA or gDNA derived from T cells, B-cell-depleted T cells, or PBMCs. Sample metadata almost always included a de-identified subject ID, COVID-19 status, age in years and sex. Where available, HLA class I and class II types were taken from metadata supplied by the sample provider and were not determined by assay-based typing. Samples were obtained from the ongoing ImmuneRACE study (first 160 participants) and from roughly 1,300 subjects provided by 6 global collaborators. The dataset comprised deeply sampled blood TCRbeta repertoires from subjects exposed to, actively infected with, or recovered from COVID-19. The repertoires were made available in a free public database intended to serve as a resource for research on the immune response to SARS-CoV-2. Results the study describes overall, beyond this receptor: The quantity of clinical and demographic metadata differed by source and by participant and was supplied without curation.

As concerns this clone: Which antigen it targets is not known. No clone much larger than this one lies a single base away; base qualities are absent.

The immunoSEQ Assay, a bias-controlled multiplex PCR, was used to amplify TCRbeta CDR3 regions from genomic DNA. As for how the authors treated the data: The number of nucleated cells in each sample was estimated from the amplification of reference gene primers within the assay. To quantify the absolute abundance of each unique TCRbeta CDR3 rearrangement, sequence reads were collapsed and filtered. For each sample, productive Simpson clonality was calculated as the square root of Simpson's diversity index across productive rearrangements. This is the immuneACCESS table as TCRdb keeps it, with only in-frame sequences that have V and J called. A part of the clones is gone; compared with another copy, unresolved V genes explain less than half, and the rest is unexplained. Clonal size and the V and J genes are those of that table, whereas D and trimming came from the DNA. Present in this sample are 350,000 to 450,000 clones, 75% to 90% of which were seen just once. About 1.6% of the sample is taken by the ten largest.

One collaborating source in Seattle enrolled patients while the patients were actively infected and followed the patients over time throughout the course of disease. Each collaborating institution followed its own protocols to collect whole blood in K2EDTA tubes. For TCRbeta analysis, collaborator samples were shipped as frozen whole blood, as isolated PBMCs, or as DNA extracted from either sample type. The CDR3 starts with the cysteine, ends with the phenylalanine, and has 15 residues. Here the CDR3 DNA is all that survives: 45 bases in frame from base 1. The germline V gene specifies MGHRA as CDR1 and YSYEKL as CDR2. V and J lose 7 bases and 0 bases, and a span of 13 bases separates them.

This receptor was identified in a woman in her thirties or forties with COVID-19, enrolled during active disease. Specimen: peripheral blood. This chain is built from TRBV4-1 and TRBJ1-3, with no D gene named confidently. The CDR3: CASTHWESSGNTIYF. The DNA sequence is given as TGCGCCAGCACCCATTGGGAGAGCTCTGGAAACACCATATATTTT.